The 15 T cell receptor beta chains below come from one sample, sequenced in a study of cytomegalovirus exposure and HLA in healthy donors. It was with 60 Vbeta and 13 Jbeta primers that the PCR ran. Data came from immunoSEQ multiplex PCR; TCRdb stores just in-frame clones and leaves some out. The sample includes 75,000 to 100,000 clones, approximately 79% of them seen just once. The material sequenced was PBMCs. The receptor set was obtained from a woman aged 60-75 years in good health and CMV-seropositive.

This clone was observed a few times. J is TRBJ1-2 and V is TRBV6-5; D call uncertain. The germline V gene encodes CDR1 MNHEY and CDR2 SVGAGI. The CDR3 has 15 residues. The V end lost 6 bases, the J end lost 2 bases, and 16 bases lay between the germline ends. In DNA form, the CDR3 reads TGTGCCAGCAGAACGGACTACAAGTTCAACTATGGCTACACCTTC. Translating it yields CASRTDYKFNYGYTF.

The chain joins TRBV25-1 to TRBJ1-3, with 7 bases that match TRBD1. The V segment lost 6 bases and the J segment 4 bases; nucleotides outside the gene matches: 6. In germline, CDR1 is MGHDK, CDR2 SYGVNS. The CDR3 spans 14 residues. CDR3 nucleotides: TGTGCCAGCAGGCCACAGGGGCCGGGAAACACCATATATTTT. Translated: CASRPQGPGNTIYF.

The chain has TRBV15 and TRBJ2-7; TRBD2 agrees at 7 bases. Germline CDR1 LNHNV, CDR2 YYDKDF (reference sequence). Trimming cost V 0 bases and J 2 bases; bases outside gene matches: 7. This CDR3 is 16 amino acids long. CDR3: CATSREGGAAAYEQYF. The CDR3 coding sequence is TGTGCCACCAGCAGAGAGGGAGGGGCCGCGGCCTACGAGCAGTACTTC.

The chain uses TRBV5-3 and TRBJ2-1; D ambiguous. TRBV5-3 is noted as an ORF with a role that remains uncertain. The CDR3 totals 14 residues. Trimming took off 3 bases at V and 5 bases at J, with 12 bases between the two ends. The chain's CDR3 is CARSYQLGDNEQFF. The CDR3 DNA follows: TGTGCCAGAAGCTACCAGTTAGGAGACAATGAGCAGTTCTTC.

This chain connects TRBV7-9 to TRBJ2-5, with 11 bases identical to TRBD1. Near its end, the DNA agrees better with TRBJ2-7, so the J call may be wrong. This CDR3 is 14 amino acids long. Per germline, CDR1 SEHNR and CDR2 FQNEAQ (reference sequence). The CDR3 region is CASSSSGTGGEQYF. CDR3 in DNA: TGTGCCAGCAGCTCATCCGGGACAGGGGGCGAGCAGTACTTC.

The rearrangement uses TRBV5-1 and TRBJ1-1; 11 bases fit TRBD1. The CDR3 sequence is 15 residues long. Trimming took 3 bases from V and 2 from J; bases not matched to a gene: 3. The germline V gene has CDR1 SGHRS and CDR2 YFSETQ. The DNA of the CDR3 is TGCGCCAGCAGCTGGACAGGGGGCGGAAACACTGAAGCTTTCTTT. Amino acid sequence: CASSWTGGGNTEAFF.

This clone was observed once. The sample carries other DNA sequences with the same CDR3. The chain combines TRBV9 with TRBJ1-5; D remains ambiguous. This CDR3 comprises 14 residues. The V gene lost 0 bases and the J gene lost 7 bases, with 11 bases spanning the gap. Germline assignment: CDR1 SGDLS and CDR2 YYNGEE. In nucleotides, the CDR3 is TGTGCCAGCAGCGTAGGACCCCGGGAGCAGCCCCAGCATTTT. Its translation is CASSVGPREQPQHF.

This chain joins TRBV5-6 and TRBJ2-1; 8 bases map to TRBD2. V shed 1 base, J shed 0 bases, and the junction held 3 bases outside the gene matches. The CDR3 sequence is 16 residues long. Germline V gene data show CDR1 as SGHDT and CDR2 as YYEEEE. The CDR3 sequence: CASSLTSGGSYNEQFF. Written as DNA, the CDR3 is TGTGCCAGCAGCTTGACTAGCGGAGGCTCCTACAATGAGCAGTTCTTC.

The CDR3 here is CASSVAATSGSVGEQFF. CDR3 sequence (DNA): TGTGCCAGCAGCGTAGCTGCGACTAGCGGGAGTGTGGGTGAGCAGTTCTTC. The chain couples TRBV9 to TRBJ2-1; TRBD2 aligns across 12 bases. The CDR3 extends over 17 amino acids. Germline values: CDR1 SGDLS, CDR2 YYNGEE. With V trimmed by 0 bases and J by 9 bases, 10 bases remained unmatched.

This clone was counted a single time. This chain joins TRBV28 and TRBJ2-5; unclear D gene. The J call is doubtful: the DNA matches TRBJ2-7 better. Germline V lookup: CDR1 MDHEN, CDR2 SYDVKM. This CDR3 comprises 12 residues. The CDR3 loop reads CASSPSVAEQYF. The DNA of the CDR3 is TGTGCCAGCAGCCCGTCCGTAGCCGAGCAGTACTTC.

The CDR3: CASSPSLAGEGEQYF. In DNA, the CDR3 is TGTGCCAGCAGCCCTTCCTTAGCGGGAGAGGGCGAGCAGTACTTC. This chain joins TRBV5-4 and TRBJ2-7; the match to TRBD2 covers 9 bases. With V trimmed by 4 bases and J by 6 bases, 11 bases remained unmatched. The CDR3 length is 15 residues. CDR1 and CDR2 (germline): SGHNT, YYREEE (reference sequence).

This clone was seen only a few times. The chain couples TRBV7-9 to TRBJ2-7, with D possibly TRBD1 on 6 matching bases. The CDR3 is made up of 14 amino acids. CDR1 and CDR2 from the germline V gene are SEHNR and FQNEAQ (reference sequence). The germline V and J ends were trimmed by 5 bases and 5 bases, with 16 bases remaining between them. Here the CDR3 reads CASSPRGRFNEQYF. CDR3 in DNA: TGTGCCAGCAGCCCCAGGGGACGGTTCAACGAGCAGTACTTC.

In this sample, this clone turned up once. The V call is TRBV15, the J call TRBJ1-5, with a weak D call TRBD1 (6 bases). The germline CDR1 and CDR2 sequences are LNHNV and YYDKDF (reference sequence). The CDR3 length is 14 residues. Trimming took 6 bases from V and 3 from J, leaving 12 bases between them. The chain's CDR3 is CATRAGTINQPQHF. For the CDR3, the DNA is TGTGCCACCAGGGCCGGGACAATCAATCAGCCCCAGCATTTT. The variable domain in full, with the rest retrieved from reference TRBV15 and TRBJ1-5, is DAMVIQNPRYQVTQFGKPVTLSCSQTLNHNVMYWYQQKSSQAPKLLFHYYDKDFNNEADTPDNFQSRRPNTSFCFLDIRSPGLGDTAMYLCATRAGTINQPQHFGDGTRLSIL.

The gene calls are TRBV30 and TRBJ1-1, with 8 bases lining up with TRBD1. Germline V lookup: CDR1 GTSNPN, CDR2 SVGIG (reference sequence). The CDR3 length is 13 residues. The trim removed 3 bases at V and 1 base at J, leaving 1 base unmatched. The CDR3 coding sequence is TGTGCCTGGAGCACAGGGGGGAACACTGAAGCTTTCTTT. Protein product: CAWSTGGNTEAFF. Full variable domain (remainder filled in from reference TRBV30 and TRBJ1-1): SQTIHQWPATLVQPVGSPLSLECTVEGTSNPNLYWYRQAAGRGLQLLFYSVGIGQISSEVPQNLSASRPQDRQFILSSKKLLLSDSGFYLCAWSTGGNTEAFFGQGTRLTVV.

The rearrangement joins TRBV23-1 to TRBJ1-6, with TRBD1 matching over 9 bases. TRBV23-1 is labeled an ORF, and its function is uncertain. This CDR3 contains 16 residues. Trimming removed 7 bases from V and 4 bases from J; junction bases left unmatched: 8. The CDR3 region is CASTSRDRVYNSPLHF. The CDR3 region has the DNA TGCGCCAGCACATCCCGGGACAGGGTATATAATTCACCCCTCCACTTT.